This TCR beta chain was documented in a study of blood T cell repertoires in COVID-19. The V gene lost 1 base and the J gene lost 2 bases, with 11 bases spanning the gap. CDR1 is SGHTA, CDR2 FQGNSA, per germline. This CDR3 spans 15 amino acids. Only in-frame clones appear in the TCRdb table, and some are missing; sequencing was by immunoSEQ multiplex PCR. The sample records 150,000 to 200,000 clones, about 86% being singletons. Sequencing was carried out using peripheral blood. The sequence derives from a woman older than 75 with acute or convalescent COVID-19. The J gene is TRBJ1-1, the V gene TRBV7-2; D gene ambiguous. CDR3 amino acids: CASSLGPGLNTEAFF. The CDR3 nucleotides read TGTGCCAGCAGCTTAGGTCCGGGGTTAAACACTGAAGCTTTCTTT. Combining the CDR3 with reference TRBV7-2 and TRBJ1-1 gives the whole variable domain GAGVSQSPSNKVTEKGKDVELRCDPISGHTALYWYRQSLGQGLEFLIYFQGNSAPDKSGLPSDRFSAERTGGSVSTLTIQRTQQEDSAVYLCASSLGPGLNTEAFFGQGTRLTVV.